This T cell receptor beta chain was identified in a study of blood T cell repertoires in COVID-19 (dated by TCRdb to between 2020 and 2021). With respect to the entire study: The collaborator samples originated in the United States, Italy and Spain and spanned the acute and convalescent phases of COVID-19. The prospective study material was composed of cDNA or gDNA derived from T cells, B-cell-depleted T cells, or PBMCs. The dataset comprised deeply sampled blood TCRbeta repertoires from subjects exposed to, actively infected with, or recovered from COVID-19. A freely available public database, intended as a resource for researchers studying the immune response to SARS-CoV-2, is where the repertoires were released. Samples came from the ongoing ImmuneRACE study (first 160 participants) plus 1,254 subjects from 6 global collaborators. A de-identified subject ID, COVID-19 status, age in years and sex were almost always included in the sample metadata. Where HLA class I and class II types were available, the types were taken from metadata supplied by the sample provider, not from assay-based typing. Overall study results and their limits: How much clinical and demographic metadata was included differed by source and by participant, and the metadata was provided uncurated.

Participants in the prospective study were enrolled through a virtual design, were aged 18 to 89 years, and lived in roughly 25 United States geographic areas. In the prospective study, cohorts were assigned on the basis of participant-reported clinical history obtained from a screening survey and a study questionnaire. For ImmuneRACE Cohort 3, a participant was defined as recovered based on two consecutive negative NP/OP PCR tests, clearance by a healthcare professional, or resolution of symptoms. Each participant in the prospective study had whole blood, serum and a nasopharyngeal or oropharyngeal swab collected by mobile phlebotomists. Additional blood draws and questionnaires over an approximately two-month period could optionally be provided by prospective study participants. Before DNA extraction, blood samples from the prospective study were shipped at room temperature or frozen. CDR1 LGHNA and CDR2 YNFKEQ were looked up in the germline V gene. The CDR3 contains 18 residues, cysteine and phenylalanine counted. The only DNA kept is the CDR3, 54 bases in frame from the first base. Trimming accounts for 1 base at V and 4 bases at J, while the number of junction bases matched to no gene is 10.

Remarks on this clone: Its antigen has not been determined. The sample holds no much larger clone one base away, and base qualities are not on file.

The immunoSEQ Assay, a bias-controlled multiplex PCR, was used to amplify TCRbeta CDR3 regions from genomic DNA. The paper's data handling went like this. The number of nucleated cells in each sample was estimated by amplification of reference gene primers within the assay. To quantify the absolute abundance of each unique TCRbeta CDR3 rearrangement, sequence reads were collapsed and filtered. For each sample, productive Simpson clonality was calculated as the square root of Simpson's diversity index across productive rearrangements. TCRdb retrieved this table from immuneACCESS and kept in-frame rearrangements only. Not all clones are present; in checked studies, unresolved V genes account for under half, and no reason is known for the remainder. V, J and clone size derive from that table, while D and trimming were established from the DNA sequence. The sample has roughly 380,000 clones on record, more than 75% of them singletons. 2.5% to 3% of the sample rests with the top ten.

Sequencing was carried out using PBMCs or T cells enriched from blood (not recorded which). The sequence is built from TRBV4-2 and TRBJ2-5; a stretch of 12 junction bases matches TRBD2. The receptor comes from a woman between 25 and 40 years old who had recovered from COVID-19. The DNA sequence follows: TGTGCCAGCAGCCAAGGGGGACTAGCGGGCCCCGTCGGAGAGACCCAGTACTTC. Translated, it gives CASSQGGLAGPVGETQYF.